Listed here is a single T cell receptor beta chain. Looked up from germline, CDR1 is SGHRS and CDR2 is YFSETQ. The CDR3 covers 16 residues. Trimming took 4 bases from V and 5 from J; bases not matched to a gene: 9. Authors' methods: Amplification of reference gene primers provided the estimated nucleated cell counts. Method: immunoSEQ multiplex PCR; TCRdb's copy keeps in-frame clones and lacks some. D and trimming were read from the DNA, whereas the V and J calls and clone size are those reported in that table. The sample has 200,000 to 250,000 clones; more than 65% are singletons. This sample is part of a study of blood T cell repertoires in COVID-19. Study in general: Samples came from the United States, Italy and Spain, spanning acute and convalescent COVID-19. Nucleic acid was either cDNA or gDNA, and it came from T cells, B-cell-depleted T cells, or PBMCs.

The sample was peripheral blood. J is TRBJ2-1 and V is TRBV5-1, with TRBD2 identical over 10 bases. The receptor was derived from a woman older than 75 with acute or convalescent COVID-19. The CDR3, as DNA: TGCGCCAGCAGCCCCGAGGGGACTAGCGCCAACAATGAGCAGTTCTTC. As protein: CASSPEGTSANNEQFF.